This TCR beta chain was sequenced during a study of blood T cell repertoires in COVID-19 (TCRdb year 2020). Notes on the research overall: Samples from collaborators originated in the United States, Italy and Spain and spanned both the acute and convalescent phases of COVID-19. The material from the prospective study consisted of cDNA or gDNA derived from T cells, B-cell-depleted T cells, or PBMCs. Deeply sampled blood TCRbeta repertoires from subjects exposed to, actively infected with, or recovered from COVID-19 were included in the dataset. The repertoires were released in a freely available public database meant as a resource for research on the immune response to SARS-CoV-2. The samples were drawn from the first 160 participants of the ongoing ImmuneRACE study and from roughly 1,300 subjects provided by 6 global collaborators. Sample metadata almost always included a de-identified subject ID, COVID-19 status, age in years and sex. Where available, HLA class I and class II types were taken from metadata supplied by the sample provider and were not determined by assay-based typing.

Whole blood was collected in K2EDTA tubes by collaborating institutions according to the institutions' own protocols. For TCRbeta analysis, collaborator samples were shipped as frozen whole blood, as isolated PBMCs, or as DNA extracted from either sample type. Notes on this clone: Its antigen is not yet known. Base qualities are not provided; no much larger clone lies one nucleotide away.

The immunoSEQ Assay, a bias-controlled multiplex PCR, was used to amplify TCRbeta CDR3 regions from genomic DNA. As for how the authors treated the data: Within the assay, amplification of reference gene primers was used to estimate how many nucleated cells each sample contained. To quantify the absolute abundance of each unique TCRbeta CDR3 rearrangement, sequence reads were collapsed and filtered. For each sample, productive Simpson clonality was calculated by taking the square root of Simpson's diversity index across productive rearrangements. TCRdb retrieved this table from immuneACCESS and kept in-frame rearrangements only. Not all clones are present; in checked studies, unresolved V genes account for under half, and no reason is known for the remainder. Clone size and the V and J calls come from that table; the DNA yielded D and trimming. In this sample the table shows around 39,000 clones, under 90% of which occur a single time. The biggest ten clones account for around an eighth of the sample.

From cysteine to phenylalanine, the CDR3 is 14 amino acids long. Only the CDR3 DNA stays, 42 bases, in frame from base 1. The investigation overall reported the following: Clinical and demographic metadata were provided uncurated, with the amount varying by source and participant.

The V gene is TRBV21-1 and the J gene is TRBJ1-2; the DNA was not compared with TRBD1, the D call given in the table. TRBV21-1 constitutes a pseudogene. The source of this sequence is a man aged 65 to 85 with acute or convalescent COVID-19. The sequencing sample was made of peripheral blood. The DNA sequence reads TGTGCCAGCAGCCGTACAGGGGGCGGGTATGGCTACACCTTC. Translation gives CASSRTGGGYGYTF.